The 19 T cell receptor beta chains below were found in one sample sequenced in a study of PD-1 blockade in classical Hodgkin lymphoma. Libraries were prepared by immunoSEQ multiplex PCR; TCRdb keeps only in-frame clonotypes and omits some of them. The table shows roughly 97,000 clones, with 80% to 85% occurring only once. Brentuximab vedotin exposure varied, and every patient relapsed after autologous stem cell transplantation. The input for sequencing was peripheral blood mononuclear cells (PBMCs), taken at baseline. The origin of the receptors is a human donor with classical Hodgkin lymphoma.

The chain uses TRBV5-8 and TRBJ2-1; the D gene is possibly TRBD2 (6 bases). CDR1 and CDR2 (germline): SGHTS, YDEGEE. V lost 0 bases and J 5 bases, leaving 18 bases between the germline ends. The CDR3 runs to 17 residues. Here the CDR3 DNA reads TGTGCCAGCAGCTTGGGCATGGGCCGGGGGTTCAACAATGAGCAGTTCTTC. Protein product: CASSLGMGRGFNNEQFF.

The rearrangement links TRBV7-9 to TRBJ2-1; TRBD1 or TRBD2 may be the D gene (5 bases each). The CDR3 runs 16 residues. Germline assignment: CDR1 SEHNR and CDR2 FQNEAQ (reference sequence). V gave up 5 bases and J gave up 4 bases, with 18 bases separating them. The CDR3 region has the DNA TGTGCCAGCAGCGCAGGGACGGGGTTGGGGTACAATGAGCAGTTCTTC. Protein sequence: CASSAGTGLGYNEQFF.

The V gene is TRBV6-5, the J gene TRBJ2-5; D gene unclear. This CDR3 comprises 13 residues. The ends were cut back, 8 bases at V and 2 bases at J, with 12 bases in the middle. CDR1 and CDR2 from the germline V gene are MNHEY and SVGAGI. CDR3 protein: CASGAAGQETQYF. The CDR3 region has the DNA TGTGCCAGCGGCGCGGCTGGGCAAGAGACCCAGTACTTC.

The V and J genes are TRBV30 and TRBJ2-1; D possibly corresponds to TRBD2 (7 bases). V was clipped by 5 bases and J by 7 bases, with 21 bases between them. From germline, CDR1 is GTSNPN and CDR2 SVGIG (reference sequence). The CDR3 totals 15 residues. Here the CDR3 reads CAWDKGLGGVNEQFF. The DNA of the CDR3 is TGTGCCTGGGACAAGGGGTTAGGGGGGGTGAATGAGCAGTTCTTC.

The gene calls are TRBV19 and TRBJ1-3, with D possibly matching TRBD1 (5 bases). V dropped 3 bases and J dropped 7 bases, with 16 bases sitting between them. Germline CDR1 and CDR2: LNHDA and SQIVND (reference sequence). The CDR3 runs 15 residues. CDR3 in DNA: TGTGCCAGTAGTATCGGGACCCTCCAACGGAACACCATATATTTT. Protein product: CASSIGTLQRNTIYF.

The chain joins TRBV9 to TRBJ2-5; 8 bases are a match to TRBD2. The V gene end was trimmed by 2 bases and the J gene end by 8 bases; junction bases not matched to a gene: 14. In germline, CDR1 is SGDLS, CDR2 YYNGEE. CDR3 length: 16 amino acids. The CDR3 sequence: CASSVGALAGLSTQYF. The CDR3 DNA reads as TGTGCCAGCAGCGTCGGGGCCCTAGCGGGTCTATCAACCCAGTACTTC.

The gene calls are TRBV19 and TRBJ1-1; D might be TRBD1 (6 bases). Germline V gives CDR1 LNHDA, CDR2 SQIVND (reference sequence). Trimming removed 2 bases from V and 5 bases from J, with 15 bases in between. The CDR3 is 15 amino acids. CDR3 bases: TGTGCCAGTAGTATACAGTATAGGGGGGGGACTGAAGCTTTCTTT. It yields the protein CASSIQYRGGTEAFF.

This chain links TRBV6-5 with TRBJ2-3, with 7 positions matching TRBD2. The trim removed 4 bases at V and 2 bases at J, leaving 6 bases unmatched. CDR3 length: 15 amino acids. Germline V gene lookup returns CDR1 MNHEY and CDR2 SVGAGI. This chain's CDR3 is CASSSLRENTDTQYF. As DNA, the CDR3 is TGTGCCAGCAGTTCCTTGCGGGAGAACACAGATACGCAGTATTTT.

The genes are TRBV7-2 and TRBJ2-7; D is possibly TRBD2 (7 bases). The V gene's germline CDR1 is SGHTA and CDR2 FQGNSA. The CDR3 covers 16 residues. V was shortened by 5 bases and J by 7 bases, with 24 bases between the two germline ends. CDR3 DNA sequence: TGTGCCAGCAGCCCAAATGGGGGGGGCTTGATAGGAGAGCAGTACTTC. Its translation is CASSPNGGGLIGEQYF. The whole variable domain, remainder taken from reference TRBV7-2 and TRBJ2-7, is GAGVSQSPSNKVTEKGKDVELRCDPISGHTALYWYRQSLGQGLEFLIYFQGNSAPDKSGLPSDRFSAERTGGSVSTLTIQRTQQEDSAVYLCASSPNGGGLIGEQYFGPGTRLTVT.

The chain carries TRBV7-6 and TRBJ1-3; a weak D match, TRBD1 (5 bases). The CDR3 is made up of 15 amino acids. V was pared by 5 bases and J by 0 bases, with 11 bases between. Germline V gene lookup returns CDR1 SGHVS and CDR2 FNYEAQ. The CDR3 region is CASSGGIFSGNTIYF. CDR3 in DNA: TGTGCCAGCAGCGGGGGGATCTTCTCTGGAAACACCATATATTTT.

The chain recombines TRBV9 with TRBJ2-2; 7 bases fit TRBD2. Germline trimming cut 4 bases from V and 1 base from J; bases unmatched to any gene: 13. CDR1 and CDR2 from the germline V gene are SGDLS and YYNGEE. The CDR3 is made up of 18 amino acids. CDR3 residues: CASSPVGGGLENTGELFF. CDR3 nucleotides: TGTGCCAGCAGCCCCGTGGGGGGAGGGCTTGAGAACACCGGGGAGCTGTTTTTT. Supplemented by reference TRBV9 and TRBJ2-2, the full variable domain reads DSGVTQTPKHLITATGQRVTLRCSPRSGDLSVYWYQQSLDQGLQFLIQYYNGEERAKGNILERFSAQQFPDLHSELNLSSLELGDSALYFCASSPVGGGLENTGELFFGEGSRLTVL.

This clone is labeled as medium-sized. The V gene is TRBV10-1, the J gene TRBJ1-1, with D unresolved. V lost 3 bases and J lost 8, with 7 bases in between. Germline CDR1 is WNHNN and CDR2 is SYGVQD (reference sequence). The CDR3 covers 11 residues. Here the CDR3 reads CASSDGEEAFF. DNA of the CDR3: TGCGCCAGCAGTGACGGGGAAGAAGCTTTCTTT.

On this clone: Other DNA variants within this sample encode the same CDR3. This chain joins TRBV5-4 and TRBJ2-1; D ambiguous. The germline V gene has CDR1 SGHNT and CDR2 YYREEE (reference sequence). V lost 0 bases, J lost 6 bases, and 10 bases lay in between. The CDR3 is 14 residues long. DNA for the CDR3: TGTGCCAGCAGCTTGGGGGGTGACCGCAATGAGCAGTTCTTC. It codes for CASSLGGDRNEQFF.

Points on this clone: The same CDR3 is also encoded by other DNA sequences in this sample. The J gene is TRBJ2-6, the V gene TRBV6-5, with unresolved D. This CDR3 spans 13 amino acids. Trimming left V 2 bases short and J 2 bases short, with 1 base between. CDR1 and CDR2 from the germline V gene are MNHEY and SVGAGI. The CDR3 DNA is TGTGCCAGCAGTTACGCTGGGGCCAACGTCCTGACTTTC. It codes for CASSYAGANVLTF.

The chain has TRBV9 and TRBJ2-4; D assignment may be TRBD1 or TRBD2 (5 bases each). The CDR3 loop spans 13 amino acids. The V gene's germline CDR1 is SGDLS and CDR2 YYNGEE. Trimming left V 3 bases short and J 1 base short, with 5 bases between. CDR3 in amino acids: CASSGGAKNIQYF. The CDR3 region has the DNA TGTGCCAGCAGCGGGGGGGCCAAAAACATTCAGTACTTC.

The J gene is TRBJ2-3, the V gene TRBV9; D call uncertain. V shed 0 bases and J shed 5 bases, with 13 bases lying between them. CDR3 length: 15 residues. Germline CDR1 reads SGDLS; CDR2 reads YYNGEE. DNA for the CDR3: TGTGCCAGCAGCGTAGGGTCAATTGCATTAGATACGCAGTATTTT. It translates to CASSVGSIALDTQYF.

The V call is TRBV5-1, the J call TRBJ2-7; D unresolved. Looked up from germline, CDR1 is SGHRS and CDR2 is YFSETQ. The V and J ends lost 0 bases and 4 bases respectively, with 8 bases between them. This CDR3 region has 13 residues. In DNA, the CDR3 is TGCGCCAGCAGCTTGGCCTCCCTTTACGAGCAGTACTTC. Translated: CASSLASLYEQYF.

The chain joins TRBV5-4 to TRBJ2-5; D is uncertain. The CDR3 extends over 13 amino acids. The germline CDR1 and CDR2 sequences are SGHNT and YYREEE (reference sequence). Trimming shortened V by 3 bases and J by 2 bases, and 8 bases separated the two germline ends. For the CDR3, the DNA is TGTGCCAGCAGCTGGCGGCAACAAGAGACCCAGTACTTC. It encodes CASSWRQQETQYF.

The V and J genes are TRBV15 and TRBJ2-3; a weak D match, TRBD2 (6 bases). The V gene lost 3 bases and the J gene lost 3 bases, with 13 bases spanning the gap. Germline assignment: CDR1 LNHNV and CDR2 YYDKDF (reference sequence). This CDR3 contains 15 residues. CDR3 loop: CATSRSGLATDTQYF. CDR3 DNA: TGTGCCACCAGCAGGAGCGGGCTAGCGACAGATACGCAGTATTTT.